The 10 T cell receptor beta chains below all came from one sample that was sequenced in a study of blood T cell repertoires in COVID-19. Measured with immunoSEQ multiplex PCR; TCRdb has only the in-frame clones, and not every one. The top ten hold around 5% of the sample, which has more than 45,000 clones, more than 60% seen once. Sequenced sample: peripheral blood. The receptors were gathered from a human donor in a cohort sampled during active COVID-19.

V and J are TRBV3-1 (or the pseudogene TRBV3-2) and TRBJ1-2; 7 bases map to TRBD1. After removal of 5 bases from V and 8 bases from J, the junction contained 5 bases not matched to a gene. Per the germline V gene, CDR1 is LGHDT and CDR2 is YNNKEL (reference sequence). This CDR3 contains 12 residues. Here the CDR3 reads CASSDRARGYTF. Written as DNA, the CDR3 is TGTGCCAGCAGCGACAGGGCCCGCGGCTACACCTTC.

The chain combines TRBV5-6 with TRBJ1-2; TRBD1 might be the D (6 bases). Germline loops: CDR1 SGHDT, CDR2 YYEEEE. CDR3 length: 14 amino acids. Trimming took off 2 bases at V and 4 bases at J, with 12 bases between the two ends. This CDR3 reads CASSFFQGSYGYTF. CDR3 coding DNA: TGTGCCAGCAGCTTTTTTCAGGGGAGCTATGGCTACACCTTC.

The J gene is TRBJ1-5, the V gene TRBV5-1, with D hard to call. The length of the CDR3 is 15 residues. Germline V gene data show CDR1 as SGHRS and CDR2 as YFSETQ. Deletions cut 5 bases from V and 0 bases from J, with 12 bases between. In DNA, the CDR3 is TGCGCCAGCAGGCCTTTTGGAGGTAGCAATCAGCCCCAGCATTTT. Translated, it gives CASRPFGGSNQPQHF.

The J gene is TRBJ1-1, the V gene TRBV7-9, with 8 nucleotides matching TRBD1. V lost 1 base to trimming and J lost 2 bases; unmatched junction nucleotides: 6. This CDR3 has 16 amino acids. Germline CDR1 SEHNR, CDR2 FQNEAQ (reference sequence). This chain's CDR3 is CASSLGTGGKNTEAFF. The CDR3, as DNA: TGTGCCAGCAGCTTAGGTACAGGGGGAAAAAACACTGAAGCTTTCTTT.

The V call is TRBV9, the J call TRBJ2-7; the match to TRBD2 covers 7 bases. The germline V gene has CDR1 SGDLS and CDR2 YYNGEE. J gave up 0 bases and V 2 bases, and 5 bases lay outside the gene matches. CDR3 length equals 15 residues. DNA for the CDR3: TGTGCCAGCAGCGTTAGCGGGTGGAGCTCCTACGAGCAGTACTTC. Encoded protein: CASSVSGWSSYEQYF.

This rearrangement joins TRBV19 to TRBJ2-5; the match to TRBD2 covers 7 bases. This CDR3 is built from 14 residues. Germline CDR1 reads LNHDA; CDR2 reads SQIVND (reference sequence). V shed 8 bases, J shed 3 bases, and the junction held 9 bases outside the gene matches. CDR3 DNA sequence: TGTGCCAGTGGGGACTACGGGGGTAAAGAGACCCAGTACTTC. It translates to CASGDYGGKETQYF.

Of note for this clone: Other DNA variants within this sample encode the same CDR3. The chain recombines TRBV6-5 with TRBJ2-7; TRBD1 is a possible D gene (6 bases). Trimming cost V 0 bases and J 3 bases, with 6 bases left between them. The CDR3 loop spans 13 amino acids. Germline lookup yields CDR1 MNHEY and CDR2 SVGAGI. The chain's CDR3 is CASSYSTGYEQYF. As DNA, the CDR3 is TGTGCCAGCAGTTACTCGACAGGCTACGAGCAGTACTTC.

The table lists this clone with a count of one. The chain uses TRBV6-2 or TRBV6-3 and TRBJ1-1, with 7 bases matching TRBD1. The CDR3 spans 14 residues. Trimming took 6 bases from V and 1 from J; bases not matched to a gene: 5. Germline CDR1 is MNHEY and CDR2 is SVGEGT. The CDR3 loop is CASRPNRGNTEAFF. The CDR3 DNA reads as TGTGCCAGCAGACCTAACAGGGGGAACACTGAAGCTTTCTTT.

This clone was observed a handful of times. This sequence joins TRBV20-1 and TRBJ1-2; D is perhaps TRBD1 (5 bases). The V and J ends lost 4 bases and 8 bases respectively, with 11 bases between them. From germline, CDR1 is DFQATT and CDR2 SNEGSKA (reference sequence). The CDR3 contains 11 residues. CDR3 residues: CSAKDITGYTF. Written as DNA, the CDR3 is TGCAGTGCTAAGGACATTACAGGCTACACCTTC.

The chain combines TRBV18 with TRBJ1-1, with 10 bases aligning to TRBD1. Germline trimming cut 3 bases from V and 3 bases from J; bases unmatched to any gene: 4. The CDR3 length is 15 residues. Germline V lookup: CDR1 KGHSH, CDR2 LQKENI. CDR3 coding DNA: TGTGCCAGCTCACCGCGGACAGGGGGGTACACTGAAGCTTTCTTT. It codes for CASSPRTGGYTEAFF. The full variable domain, completed using reference TRBV18 and TRBJ1-1, is NAGVMQNPRHLVRRRGQEARLRCSPMKGHSHVYWYRQLPEEGLKFMVYLQKENIIDESGMPKERFSAEFPKEGPSILRIQQVVRGDSAAYFCASSPRTGGYTEAFFGQGTRLTVV.